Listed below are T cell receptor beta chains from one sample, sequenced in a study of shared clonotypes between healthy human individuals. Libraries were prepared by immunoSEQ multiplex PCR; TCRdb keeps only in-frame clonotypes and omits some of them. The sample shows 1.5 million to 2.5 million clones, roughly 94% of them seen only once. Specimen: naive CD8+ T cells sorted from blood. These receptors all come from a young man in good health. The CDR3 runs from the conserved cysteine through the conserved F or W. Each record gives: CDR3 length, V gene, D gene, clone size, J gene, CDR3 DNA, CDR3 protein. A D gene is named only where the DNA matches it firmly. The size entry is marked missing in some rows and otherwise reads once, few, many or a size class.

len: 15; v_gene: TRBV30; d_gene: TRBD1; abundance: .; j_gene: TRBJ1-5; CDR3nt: TGTGCCTGGAGTCTAGGACAGGGGGCCAATCAGCCCCAGCATTTT; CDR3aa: CAWSLGQGANQPQHF
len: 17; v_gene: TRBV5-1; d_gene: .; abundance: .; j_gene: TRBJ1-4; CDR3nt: TGCGCCAGCAGCTTGGATCCCCGGGACACAAGTAATGAAAAACTGTTTTTT; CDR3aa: CASSLDPRDTSNEKLFF
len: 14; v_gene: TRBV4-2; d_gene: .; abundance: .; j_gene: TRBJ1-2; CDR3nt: TGTGCCAGCAGCCAAGACAGGGATGAGGAAGGCTACACCTTC; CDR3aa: CASSQDRDEEGYTF
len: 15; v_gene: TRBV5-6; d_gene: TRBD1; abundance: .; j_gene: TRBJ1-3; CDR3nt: TGTGCCAGCAGCTGGGACAGGGACGCTGGAAACACCATATATTTT; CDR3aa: CASSWDRDAGNTIYF
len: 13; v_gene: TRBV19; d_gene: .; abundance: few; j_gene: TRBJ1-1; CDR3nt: TGTGCCAGTAGTATAGCAGGCGCCCATGAAGCTTTCTTT; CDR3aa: CASSIAGAHEAFF
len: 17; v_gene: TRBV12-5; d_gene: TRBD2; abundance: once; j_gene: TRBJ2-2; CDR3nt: TGTGCTAGTGGACCCCGGACTAGCGGGTCGAACACCGGGGAGCTGTTTTTT; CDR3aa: CASGPRTSGSNTGELFF
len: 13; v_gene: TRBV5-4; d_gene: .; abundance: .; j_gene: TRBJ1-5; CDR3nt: TGTGCCAGCAGCTCGTCTAAGGATCAGCCCCAGCATTTT; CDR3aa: CASSSSKDQPQHF
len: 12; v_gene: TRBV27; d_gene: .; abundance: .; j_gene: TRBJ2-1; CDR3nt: TGTGCCAGCAGATCAGGAGACAATGAGCAGTTCTTC; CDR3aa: CASRSGDNEQFF
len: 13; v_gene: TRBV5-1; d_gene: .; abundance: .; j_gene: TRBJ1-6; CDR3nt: TGCGCCAGCATGGCCGGGGCTGGGTCACCCCTCCACTTT; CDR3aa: CASMAGAGSPLHF
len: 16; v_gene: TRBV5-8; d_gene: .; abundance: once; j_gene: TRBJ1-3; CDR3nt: TGTGCCAGCAGCGCTTACTCCGGAGGGGTTGGAAACACCATATATTTT; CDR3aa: CASSAYSGGVGNTIYF
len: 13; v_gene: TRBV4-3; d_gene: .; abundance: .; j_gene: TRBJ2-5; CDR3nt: TGCGCCAGCAGCCAAGTGGGGGAAGAGACCCAGTACTTC; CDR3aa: CASSQVGEETQYF
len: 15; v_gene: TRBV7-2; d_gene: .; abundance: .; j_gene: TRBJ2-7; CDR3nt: TGTGCCAGCAGCTCGTGGGACCATTTACCCTACGAGCAGTACTTC; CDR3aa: CASSSWDHLPYEQYF
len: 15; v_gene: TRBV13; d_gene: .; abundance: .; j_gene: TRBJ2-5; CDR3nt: TGTGCCGGCAGCTTAAGACTAGGCGCTGGGGAGACCCAGTACTTC; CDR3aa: CAGSLRLGAGETQYF
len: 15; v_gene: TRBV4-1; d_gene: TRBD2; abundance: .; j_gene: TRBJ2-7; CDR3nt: TGCGCCAGCAGCGTAACCGGGACTAGCTACTACGAGCAGTACTTC; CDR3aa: CASSVTGTSYYEQYF
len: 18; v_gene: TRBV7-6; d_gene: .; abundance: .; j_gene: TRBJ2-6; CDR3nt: TGTGCCAGCAGCCCCAGTGGCGGATACTTCTCTGGGGCCAACGTCCTGACTTTC; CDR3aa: CASSPSGGYFSGANVLTF
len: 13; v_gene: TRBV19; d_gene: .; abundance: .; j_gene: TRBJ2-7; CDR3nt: TGTGCCAGTAGTATGGGAAGCTCCTACGAGCAGTACTTC; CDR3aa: CASSMGSSYEQYF
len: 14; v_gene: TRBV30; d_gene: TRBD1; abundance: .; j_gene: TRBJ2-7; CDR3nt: TGTGCCTGGGCAGAGACAGGGATTACCTACGAGCAGTACTTC; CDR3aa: CAWAETGITYEQYF
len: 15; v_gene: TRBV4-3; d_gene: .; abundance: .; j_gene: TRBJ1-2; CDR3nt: TGCGCCAGCAGCCAAGTTTACCCGAACAGCTATGGCTACACCTTC; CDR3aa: CASSQVYPNSYGYTF
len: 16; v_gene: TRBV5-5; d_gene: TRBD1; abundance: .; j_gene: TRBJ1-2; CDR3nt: TGTGCCAGCAGCCCGGACAGGGGTCGGGCTAACTATGGCTACACCTTC; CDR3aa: CASSPDRGRANYGYTF
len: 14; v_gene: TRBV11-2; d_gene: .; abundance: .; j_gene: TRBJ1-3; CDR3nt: TGTGCCAGCAGCTTCCCGTACTCTGGAAACACCATATATTTT; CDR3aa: CASSFPYSGNTIYF
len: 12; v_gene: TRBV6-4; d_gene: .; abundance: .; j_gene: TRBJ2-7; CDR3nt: TGTGCCAGCAGTGACGGGTCCTACGAGCAGTACTTC; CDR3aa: CASSDGSYEQYF
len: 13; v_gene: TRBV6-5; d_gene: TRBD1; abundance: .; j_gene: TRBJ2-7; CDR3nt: TGTGCCAGCAGTTACGCGACAGGGTACGAGCAGTACTTC; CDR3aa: CASSYATGYEQYF
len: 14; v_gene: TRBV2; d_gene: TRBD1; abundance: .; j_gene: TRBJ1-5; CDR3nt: TGTGCCAGCAGGGATGGACAGGGTACTCAGCCCCAGCATTTT; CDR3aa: CASRDGQGTQPQHF
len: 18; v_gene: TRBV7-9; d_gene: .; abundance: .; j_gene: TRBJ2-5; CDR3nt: TGTGCCAGCAGCTCTTCGAGCTTGGATAGGGGCCTTTCGACGACCCAGTACTTC; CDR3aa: CASSSSSLDRGLSTTQYF
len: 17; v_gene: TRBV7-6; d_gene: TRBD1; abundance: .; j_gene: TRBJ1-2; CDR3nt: TGTGCCAGCAGCTCAACTACCGGGGGACAGGGGATCAATGGCTACACCTTC; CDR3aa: CASSSTTGGQGINGYTF
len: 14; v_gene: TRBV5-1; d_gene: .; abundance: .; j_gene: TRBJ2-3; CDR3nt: TGCGCCAGCAGCAGCTCGGACTACCACTATACGCAGTATTTT; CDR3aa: CASSSSDYHYTQYF
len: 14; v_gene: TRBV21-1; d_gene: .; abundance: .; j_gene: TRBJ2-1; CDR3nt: TGTGCCAGCAGCAAAGCAATGAGGAAGCTCGGGCAGTTCTTC; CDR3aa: CASSKAMRKLGQFF
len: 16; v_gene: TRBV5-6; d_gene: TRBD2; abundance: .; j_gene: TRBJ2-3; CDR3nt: TGTGCCAGCAGCTTAAAACTAGCGGTTAGCACAGATACGCAGTATTTT; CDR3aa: CASSLKLAVSTDTQYF
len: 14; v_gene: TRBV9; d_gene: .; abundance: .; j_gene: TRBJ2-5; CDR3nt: TGTGCCAGCAGCGATCTGGGGAGCGCGGAGACCCAGTACTTC; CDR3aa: CASSDLGSAETQYF
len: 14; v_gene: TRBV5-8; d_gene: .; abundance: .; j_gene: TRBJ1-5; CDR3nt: TGTGCCAGCAGCTTGGAGGCAGTCAATCAGCCCCAGCATTTT; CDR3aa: CASSLEAVNQPQHF
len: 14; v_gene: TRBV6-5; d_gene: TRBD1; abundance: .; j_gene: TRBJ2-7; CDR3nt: TGTGCCAGCAGACCCGGACAGGGTGCCTACGAGCAGTACTTC; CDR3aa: CASRPGQGAYEQYF
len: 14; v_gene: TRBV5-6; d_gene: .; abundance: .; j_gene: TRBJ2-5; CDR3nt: TGTGCCAGCAGGCTTGGGACTTTACAAGAGACCCAGTACTTC; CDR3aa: CASRLGTLQETQYF
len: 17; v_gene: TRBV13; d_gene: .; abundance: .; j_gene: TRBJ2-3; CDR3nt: TGTGCCAGCAGCGCCCGGACGGACTTGCGCCACCCAGATACGCAGTATTTT; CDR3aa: CASSARTDLRHPDTQYF
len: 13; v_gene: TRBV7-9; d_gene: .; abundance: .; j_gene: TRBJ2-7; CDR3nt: TGTGCCAGCAGCTTAGAGATATCCTACGAGCAGTACTTC; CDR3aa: CASSLEISYEQYF
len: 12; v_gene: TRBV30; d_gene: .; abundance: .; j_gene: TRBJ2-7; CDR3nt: TGTGCCTGGAGTGTATCAGCCTACGAGCAGTACTTC; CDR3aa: CAWSVSAYEQYF
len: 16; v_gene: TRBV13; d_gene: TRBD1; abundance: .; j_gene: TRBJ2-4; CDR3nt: TGTGCCAGCAGCAAAACAGGGGAAGGGTCCAAAAACATTCAGTACTTC; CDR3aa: CASSKTGEGSKNIQYF
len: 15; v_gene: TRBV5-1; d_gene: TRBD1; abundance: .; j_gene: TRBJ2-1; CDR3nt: TGCGCCAGCAGCCTACCGGGACAGGGCGTCAATGAGCAGTTCTTC; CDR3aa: CASSLPGQGVNEQFF
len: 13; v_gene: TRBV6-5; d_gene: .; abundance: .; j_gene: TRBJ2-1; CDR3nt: TGTGCCAGCAGTACCTGGGAGTTCAATGAGCAGTTCTTC; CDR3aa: CASSTWEFNEQFF
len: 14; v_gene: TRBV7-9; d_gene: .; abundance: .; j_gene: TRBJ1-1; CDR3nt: TGTGCCAGCAGCTTAGGGGGGGAGAACACTGAAGCTTTCTTT; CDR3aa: CASSLGGENTEAFF
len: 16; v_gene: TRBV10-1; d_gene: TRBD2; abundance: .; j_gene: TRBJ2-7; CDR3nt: TGCGCCAGCAGCCTCTTAGGCGGGGGGACCTCCTACGAGCAGTACTTC; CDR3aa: CASSLLGGGTSYEQYF
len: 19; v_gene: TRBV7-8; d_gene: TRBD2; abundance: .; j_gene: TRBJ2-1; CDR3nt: TGTGCCAGCAGCTTAGCGTTAGCGGGAGGGCCTATTGACTACAATGAGCAGTTCTTC; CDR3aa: CASSLALAGGPIDYNEQFF
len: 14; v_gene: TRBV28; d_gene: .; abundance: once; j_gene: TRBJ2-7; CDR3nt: TGTGCCAGCAGTCCAGGGTCCGGCTCCTACGAGCAGTACTTC; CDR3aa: CASSPGSGSYEQYF
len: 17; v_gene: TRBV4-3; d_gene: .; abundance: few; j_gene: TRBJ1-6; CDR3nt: TGCGCCAGCAGCCATGAGTCCGGGAAAGGGCCGAATTCACCCCTCCACTTT; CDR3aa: CASSHESGKGPNSPLHF
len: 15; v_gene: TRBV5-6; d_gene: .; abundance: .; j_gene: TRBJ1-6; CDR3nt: TGTGCCAGCAGCTTGGGGGCCAGCTATAATTCACCCCTCCACTTT; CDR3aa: CASSLGASYNSPLHF
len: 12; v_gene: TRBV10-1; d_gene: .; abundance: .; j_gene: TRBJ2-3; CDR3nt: TGCGCCAGCAGTGACGAGGGTGATACGCAGTATTTT; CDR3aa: CASSDEGDTQYF
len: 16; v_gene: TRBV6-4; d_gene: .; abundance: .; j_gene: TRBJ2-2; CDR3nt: TGTGCCAGCAGTGAGGCGTACCCGGGTATTGGCGGGGAGCTGTTTTTT; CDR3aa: CASSEAYPGIGGELFF
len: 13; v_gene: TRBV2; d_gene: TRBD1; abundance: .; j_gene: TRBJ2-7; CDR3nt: TGTGCCAGCAGTGGGGGGACAGATTACGAGCAGTACTTC; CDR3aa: CASSGGTDYEQYF